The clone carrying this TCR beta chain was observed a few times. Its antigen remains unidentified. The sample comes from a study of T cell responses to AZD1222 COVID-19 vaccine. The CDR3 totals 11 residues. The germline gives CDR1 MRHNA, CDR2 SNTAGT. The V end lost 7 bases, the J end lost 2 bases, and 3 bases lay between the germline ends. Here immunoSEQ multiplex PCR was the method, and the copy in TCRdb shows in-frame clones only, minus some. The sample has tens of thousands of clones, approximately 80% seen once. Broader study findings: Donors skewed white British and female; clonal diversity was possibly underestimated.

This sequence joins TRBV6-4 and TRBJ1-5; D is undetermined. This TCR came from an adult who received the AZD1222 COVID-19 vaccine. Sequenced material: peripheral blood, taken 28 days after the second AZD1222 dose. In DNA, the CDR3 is TGTGCCAGCAACGGCAATCAGCCCCAGCATTTT. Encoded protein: CASNGNQPQHF.